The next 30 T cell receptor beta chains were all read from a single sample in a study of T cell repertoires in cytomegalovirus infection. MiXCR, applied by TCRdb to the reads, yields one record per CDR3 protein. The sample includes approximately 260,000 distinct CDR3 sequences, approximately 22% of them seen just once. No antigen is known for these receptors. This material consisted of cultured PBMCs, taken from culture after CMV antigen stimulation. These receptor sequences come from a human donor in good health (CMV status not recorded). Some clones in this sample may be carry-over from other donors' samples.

CDR3 protein: CAAGAGNTIYF. The CDR3 DNA reads as TGTGCCGCTGGGGCTGGAAACACCATATATTTT. The rearrangement links TRBV3-1 to TRBJ1-3; D is unclear. CDR1 and CDR2 (germline): LGHDT, YNNKEL (reference sequence). CDR3 size: 11 residues. The V end was cut by 11 bases, the J end by 2 bases, with 7 bases between.

This CDR3 reads CAFVAGVRHNEQFF. CDR3 nucleotide sequence: TGTGCCTTTGTAGCGGGAGTACGACACAATGAGCAGTTCTTC. J is TRBJ2-1 and V is TRBV30, with 9 bases that match TRBD2. Losses at the gene ends were 7 bases for V and 5 bases for J; bases not matched to a gene: 9. The CDR3 runs to 14 residues. Germline loops: CDR1 GTSNPN, CDR2 SVGIG (reference sequence).

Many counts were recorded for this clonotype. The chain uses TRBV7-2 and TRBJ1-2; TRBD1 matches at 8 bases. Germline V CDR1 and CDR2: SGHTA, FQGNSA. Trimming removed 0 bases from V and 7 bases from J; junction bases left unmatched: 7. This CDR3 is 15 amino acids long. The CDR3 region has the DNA TGTGCCAGCAGCTTAGCGAGGACAGGGTCCCGTGGCTACACCTTC. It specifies CASSLARTGSRGYTF.

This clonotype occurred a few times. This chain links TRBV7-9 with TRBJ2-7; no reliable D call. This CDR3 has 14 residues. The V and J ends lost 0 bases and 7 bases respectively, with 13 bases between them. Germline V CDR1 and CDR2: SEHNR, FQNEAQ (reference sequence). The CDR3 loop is CASSLAGFSSEQYF. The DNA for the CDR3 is TGTGCCAGCAGCTTAGCAGGGTTCTCTAGTGAGCAGTACTTC.

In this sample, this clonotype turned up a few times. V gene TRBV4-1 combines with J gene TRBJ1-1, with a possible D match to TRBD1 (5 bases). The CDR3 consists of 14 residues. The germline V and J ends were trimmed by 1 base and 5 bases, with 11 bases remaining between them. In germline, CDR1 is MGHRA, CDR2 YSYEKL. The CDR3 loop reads CASSQGGSRTEAFF. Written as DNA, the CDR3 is TGCGCCAGCAGCCAAGGGGGCTCGAGGACTGAAGCTTTCTTT.

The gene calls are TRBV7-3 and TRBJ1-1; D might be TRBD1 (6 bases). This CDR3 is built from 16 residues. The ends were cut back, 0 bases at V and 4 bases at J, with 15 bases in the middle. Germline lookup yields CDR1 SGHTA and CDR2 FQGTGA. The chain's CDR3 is CASSLTGQGWGTEAFF. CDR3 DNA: TGTGCCAGCAGCTTAACGGGGCAGGGGTGGGGCACTGAAGCTTTCTTT.

The CDR3 protein is CASSSRMVSTTEAFF. The CDR3 coding sequence is TGTGCCAGCAGCTCCCGAATGGTGTCGACCACTGAAGCTTTCTTT. The rearrangement links TRBV7-2 to TRBJ1-1; D is undetermined. V lost 4 bases, J lost 4 bases, and 16 bases lay in between. This CDR3 region has 15 residues. The germline gives CDR1 SGHTA, CDR2 FQGNSA.

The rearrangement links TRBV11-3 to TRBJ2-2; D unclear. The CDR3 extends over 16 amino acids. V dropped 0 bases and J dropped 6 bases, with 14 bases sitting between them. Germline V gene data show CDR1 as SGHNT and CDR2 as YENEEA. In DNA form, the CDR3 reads TGTGCCAGCAGCTTAGACGGCGGCGACGGATCCGGGGAGCTGTTTTTT. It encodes CASSLDGGDGSGELFF.

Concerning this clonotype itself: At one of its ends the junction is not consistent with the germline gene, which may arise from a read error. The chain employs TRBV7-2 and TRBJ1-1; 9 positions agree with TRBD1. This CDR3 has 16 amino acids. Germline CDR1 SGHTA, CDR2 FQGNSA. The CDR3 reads CASGLRWGQGDTEAFF. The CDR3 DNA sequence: TGTGCCAGCGGCTTAAGGTGGGGACAGGGTGACACTGAAGCTTTCTTT. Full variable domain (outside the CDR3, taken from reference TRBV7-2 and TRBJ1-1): GAGVSQSPSNKVTEKGKDVELRCDPISGHTALYWYRQSLGQGLEFLIYFQGNSAPDKSGLPSDRFSAERTGGSVSTLTIQRTQQEDSAVYLCASGLRWGQGDTEAFFGQGTRLTVV.

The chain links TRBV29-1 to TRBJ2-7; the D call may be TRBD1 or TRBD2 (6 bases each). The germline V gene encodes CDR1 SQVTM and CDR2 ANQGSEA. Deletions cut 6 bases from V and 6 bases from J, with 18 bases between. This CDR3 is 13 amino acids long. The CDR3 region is CSVASRRGAEQYF. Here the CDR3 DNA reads TGCAGCGTGGCATCTCGGAGGGGGGCCGAGCAGTACTTC.

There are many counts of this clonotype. The CDR3 reads CASSLLAGETQYF. The CDR3 nucleotides are TGTGCCAGCAGCTTACTAGCGGGGGAGACCCAGTACTTC. The V call is TRBV19, the J call TRBJ2-5; TRBD2 matches 10 bases. This CDR3 comprises 13 residues. V was pared by 9 bases and J by 5 bases, with 6 bases of the junction left unmatched. CDR1 and CDR2 (germline): LNHDA, SQIVND (reference sequence).

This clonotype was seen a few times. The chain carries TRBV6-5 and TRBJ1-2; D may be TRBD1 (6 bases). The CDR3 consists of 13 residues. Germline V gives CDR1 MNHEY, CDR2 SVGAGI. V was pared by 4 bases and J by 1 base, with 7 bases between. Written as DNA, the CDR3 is TGTGCCAGCAGTTGGACAGATAACTATGGCTACACCTTC. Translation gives CASSWTDNYGYTF.

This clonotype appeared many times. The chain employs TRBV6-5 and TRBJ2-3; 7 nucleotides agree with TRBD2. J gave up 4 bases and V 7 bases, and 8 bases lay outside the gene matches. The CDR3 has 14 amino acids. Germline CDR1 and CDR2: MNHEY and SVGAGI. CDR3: CASTAGVVADTQYF. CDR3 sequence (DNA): TGTGCCAGCACCGCGGGAGTAGTGGCAGATACGCAGTATTTT.

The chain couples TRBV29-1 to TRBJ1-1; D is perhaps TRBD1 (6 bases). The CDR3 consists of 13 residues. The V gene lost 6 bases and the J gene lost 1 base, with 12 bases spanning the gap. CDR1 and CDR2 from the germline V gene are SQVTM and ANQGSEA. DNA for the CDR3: TGCAGCGTCCAACGACAGGAGAACACTGAAGCTTTCTTT. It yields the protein CSVQRQENTEAFF. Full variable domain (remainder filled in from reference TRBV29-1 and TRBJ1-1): SAVISQKPSRDICQRGTSLTIQCQVDSQVTMMFWYRQQPGQSLTLIATANQGSEATYESGFVIDKFPISRPNLTFSTLTVSNMSPEDSSIYLCSVQRQENTEAFFGQGTRLTVV.

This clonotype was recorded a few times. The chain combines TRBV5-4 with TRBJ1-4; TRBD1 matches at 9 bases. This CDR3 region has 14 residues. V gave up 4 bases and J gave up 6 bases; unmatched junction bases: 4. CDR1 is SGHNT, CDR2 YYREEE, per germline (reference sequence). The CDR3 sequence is CASSGGQGYEKLFF. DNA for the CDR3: TGTGCCAGCAGCGGGGGACAGGGTTATGAAAAACTGTTTTTT. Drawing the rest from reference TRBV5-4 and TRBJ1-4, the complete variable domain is ETGVTQSPTHLIKTRGQQVTLRCSSQSGHNTVSWYQQALGQGPQFIFQYYREEENGRGNFPPRFSGLQFPNYSSELNVNALELDDSALYLCASSGGQGYEKLFFGSGTQLSVL.

The CDR3 protein is CASSLGFGSEQFF. CDR3 coding DNA: TGTGCCAGCAGCTTAGGATTTGGGTCCGAGCAGTTCTTC. The chain combines TRBV5-4 with TRBJ2-1; D is ambiguous. Germline lookup yields CDR1 SGHNT and CDR2 YYREEE (reference sequence). There are 13 residues in the CDR3. V lost 2 bases, J lost 10 bases, and 13 bases lay in between. The whole variable domain, remainder taken from reference TRBV5-4 and TRBJ2-1, is ETGVTQSPTHLIKTRGQQVTLRCSSQSGHNTVSWYQQALGQGPQFIFQYYREEENGRGNFPPRFSGLQFPNYSSELNVNALELDDSALYLCASSLGFGSEQFFGPGTRLTVL.

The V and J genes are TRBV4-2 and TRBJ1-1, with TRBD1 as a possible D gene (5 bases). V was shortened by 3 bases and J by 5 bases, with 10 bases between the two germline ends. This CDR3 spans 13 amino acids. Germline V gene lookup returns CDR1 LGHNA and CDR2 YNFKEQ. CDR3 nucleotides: TGTGCCAGCAGCCAGAGGGGATGGACTGAAGCTTTCTTT. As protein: CASSQRGWTEAFF.

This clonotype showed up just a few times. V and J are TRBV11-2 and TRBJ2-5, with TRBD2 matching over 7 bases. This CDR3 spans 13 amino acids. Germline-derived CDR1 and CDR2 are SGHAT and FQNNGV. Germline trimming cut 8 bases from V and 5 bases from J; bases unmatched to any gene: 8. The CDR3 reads CASAGGVSETQYF. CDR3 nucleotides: TGTGCCAGCGCTGGGGGGGTTTCGGAGACCCAGTACTTC.

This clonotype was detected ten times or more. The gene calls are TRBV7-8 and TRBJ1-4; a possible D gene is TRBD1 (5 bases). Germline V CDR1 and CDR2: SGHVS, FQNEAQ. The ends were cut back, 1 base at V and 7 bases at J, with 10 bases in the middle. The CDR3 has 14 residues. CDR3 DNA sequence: TGTGCCAGCAGCTTAGGGGGCGTTCTTGAAAAACTGTTTTTT. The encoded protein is CASSLGGVLEKLFF.

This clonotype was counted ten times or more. The DNA for the CDR3 is TGTGCCAGCAGTCTGCATCAGGAATATGAAGCTTTCTTT. Encoded protein: CASSLHQEYEAFF. The genes are TRBV12-3 or TRBV12-4 and TRBJ1-1; no firm D call. This CDR3 has 13 amino acids. V was trimmed by 5 bases and J by 7 bases, leaving 14 bases between them.

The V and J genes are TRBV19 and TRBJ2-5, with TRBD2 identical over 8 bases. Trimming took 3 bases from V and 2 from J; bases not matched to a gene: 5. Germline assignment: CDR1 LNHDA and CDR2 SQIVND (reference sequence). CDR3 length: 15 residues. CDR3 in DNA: TGTGCCAGTAGTATCGGCGGGAGGCCTCAAGAGACCCAGTACTTC. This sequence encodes CASSIGGRPQETQYF.

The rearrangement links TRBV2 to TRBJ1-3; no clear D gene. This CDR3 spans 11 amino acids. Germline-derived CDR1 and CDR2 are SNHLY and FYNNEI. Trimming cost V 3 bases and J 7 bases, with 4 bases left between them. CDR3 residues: CASSERNTIYF. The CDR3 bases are TGTGCCAGCAGTGAGCGGAACACCATATATTTT.

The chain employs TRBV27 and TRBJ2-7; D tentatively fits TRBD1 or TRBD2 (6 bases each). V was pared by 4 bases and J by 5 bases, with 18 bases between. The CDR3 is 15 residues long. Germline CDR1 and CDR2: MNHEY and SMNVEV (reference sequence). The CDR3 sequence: CASSSTRRGQDEQYF. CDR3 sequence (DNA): TGTGCCAGCAGTTCGACTCGACGGGGGCAGGACGAGCAGTACTTC.

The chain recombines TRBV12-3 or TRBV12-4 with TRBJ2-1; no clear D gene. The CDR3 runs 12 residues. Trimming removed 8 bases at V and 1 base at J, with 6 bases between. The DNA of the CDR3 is TGTGCCAGCTCTCGATCCTACAATGAGCAGTTCTTC. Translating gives CASSRSYNEQFF.

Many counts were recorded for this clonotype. CDR3 DNA sequence: TGTGCCAGCACCACAACGGGTGGGGGCGGGGAAGCTTTCTTT. This translates into CASTTTGGGGEAFF. V usage is TRBV12-3 or TRBV12-4 and J usage is TRBJ1-1; the D gene is possibly TRBD1 (6 bases). This CDR3 spans 14 amino acids. Trimming pared 7 bases from V and 8 bases from J, leaving 20 bases between.

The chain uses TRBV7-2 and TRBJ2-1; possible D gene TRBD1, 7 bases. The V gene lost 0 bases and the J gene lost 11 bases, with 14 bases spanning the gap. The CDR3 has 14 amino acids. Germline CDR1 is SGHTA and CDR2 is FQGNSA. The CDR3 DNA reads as TGTGCCAGCAGCTTAGCGGGGGGACAGACCAAGCAGTTCTTC. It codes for CASSLAGGQTKQFF.

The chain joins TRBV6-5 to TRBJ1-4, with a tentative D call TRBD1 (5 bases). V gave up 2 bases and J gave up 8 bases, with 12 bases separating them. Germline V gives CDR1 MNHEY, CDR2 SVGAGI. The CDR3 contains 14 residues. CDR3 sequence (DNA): TGTGCCAGCAGTTACAGGGGTGGAGGAGAAAAACTGTTTTTT. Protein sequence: CASSYRGGGEKLFF.

The CDR3 loop reads CATSDGLAGVSGGANVLTF. In nucleotides, the CDR3 is TGTGCCACCAGCGATGGACTAGCGGGAGTATCGGGCGGGGCCAACGTCCTGACTTTC. The rearrangement uses TRBV15 and TRBJ2-6; TRBD2 matches at 13 bases. Unmatched junction bases numbered 11, after V lost 5 bases and J lost 4 bases. Per germline, CDR1 LNHNV and CDR2 YYDKDF (reference sequence). The CDR3 contains 19 residues.

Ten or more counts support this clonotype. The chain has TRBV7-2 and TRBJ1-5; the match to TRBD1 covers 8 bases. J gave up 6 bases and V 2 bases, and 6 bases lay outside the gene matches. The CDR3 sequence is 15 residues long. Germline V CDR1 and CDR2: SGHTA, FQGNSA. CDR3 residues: CASSLWQGAAQPQHF. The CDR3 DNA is TGTGCCAGCAGCTTATGGCAGGGGGCGGCTCAGCCCCAGCATTTT.

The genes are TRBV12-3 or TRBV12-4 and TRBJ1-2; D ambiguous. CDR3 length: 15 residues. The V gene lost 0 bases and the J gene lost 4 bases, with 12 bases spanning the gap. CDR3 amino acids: CASSLAPITVYGYTF. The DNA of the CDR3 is TGTGCCAGCAGTTTAGCGCCAATTACAGTCTATGGCTACACCTTC.